A single sample is the source of the 14 T cell receptor beta chains below, sequenced in a study of OX40 agonist ivuxolimab in advanced cancers. The assay was immunoSEQ multiplex PCR, and TCRdb's table has in-frame clones only and misses some. This repertoire shows about 100,000 clones, 70% to 90% found once; its top ten account for 0.15% to 0.2%. The sequences come from CD4+ or CD8+ T cells sorted from blood, collected in a trial of the OX40 agonist ivuxolimab. The origin of the receptors is an adult with an advanced solid tumor such as melanoma, head and neck, liver or kidney cancer.

The chain joins TRBV19 to TRBJ2-7, with TRBD1 as a possible D gene (6 bases). Germline V gene lookup returns CDR1 LNHDA and CDR2 SQIVND (reference sequence). Trimming left V 3 bases short and J 6 bases short, with 15 bases between. This CDR3 contains 14 residues. The CDR3 nucleotides read TGTGCCAGTAGTATGGGCCAGGGGAGAGGCGAGCAGTACTTC. Translating it yields CASSMGQGRGEQYF.

The chain has TRBV13 and TRBJ2-1; D unclear. Trimming stripped 5 bases from V and 6 bases from J, with 8 bases between. Germline V CDR1 and CDR2: PRHDT, FYEKMQ (reference sequence). CDR3 length: 12 residues. Here the CDR3 reads CASSLPLNEQFF. The CDR3 DNA is TGTGCCAGCAGCCTTCCCCTCAATGAGCAGTTCTTC. The full variable domain, in which reference TRBV13 and TRBJ2-1 provide the parts outside the CDR3, is AAGVIQSPRHLIKEKRETATLKCYPIPRHDTVYWYQQGPGQDPQFLISFYEKMQSDKGSIPDRFSAQQFSDYHSELNMSSLELGDSALYFCASSLPLNEQFFGPGTRLTVL.

This chain links TRBV19 with TRBJ2-4; the D call may be TRBD1 or TRBD2 (5 bases each). In germline, CDR1 is LNHDA, CDR2 SQIVND (reference sequence). CDR3 size: 14 residues. V shed 3 bases and J shed 6 bases, with 12 bases lying between them. As DNA, the CDR3 is TGTGCCAGTAGTATGTGGGACCAGGGAAACATTCAGTACTTC. It is translated as CASSMWDQGNIQYF. The variable domain in full, with the rest retrieved from reference TRBV19 and TRBJ2-4, is DGGITQSPKYLFRKEGQNVTLSCEQNLNHDAMYWYRQDPGQGLRLIYYSQIVNDFQKGDIAEGYSVSREKKESFPLTVTSAQKNPTAFYLCASSMWDQGNIQYFGAGTRLSVL.

The chain has TRBV6-6 and TRBJ2-7; 7 bases fit TRBD1. CDR1 is MNHNY and CDR2 is SVGAGI in the germline V gene (reference sequence). CDR3 length equals 16 residues. V was pared by 2 bases and J by 2 bases, with 9 bases of the junction left unmatched. The CDR3 spells CASSYQGQKGTYEQYF. CDR3 coding DNA: TGTGCCAGCAGTTACCAGGGACAGAAGGGCACCTACGAGCAGTACTTC.

CDR3 DNA: TGTGCCAGCAGTCGATACGGGGAGCTGTTTTTT. As protein: CASSRYGELFF. The genes are TRBV28 and TRBJ2-2; no firm D call. There are 11 residues in the CDR3. V lost 5 bases, J lost 7 bases, and 5 bases lay in between. Germline CDR1 and CDR2: MDHEN and SYDVKM.

This chain joins TRBV28 and TRBJ2-1; 10 bases match TRBD2. Germline values: CDR1 MDHEN, CDR2 SYDVKM. The CDR3 is 17 residues long. With 4 bases clipped from V and 5 bases from J, the junction kept 11 bases outside the gene matches. The CDR3 DNA sequence: TGTGCCAGCAGTTCACATAGCGGGAGGCCGAGAAACAATGAGCAGTTCTTC. It translates to CASSSHSGRPRNNEQFF.

The chain employs TRBV25-1 and TRBJ1-1, with 9 bases aligning to TRBD1. The CDR3 has 14 residues. The V gene's germline CDR1 is MGHDK and CDR2 SYGVNS. V was pared by 7 bases and J by 5 bases, with 8 bases of the junction left unmatched. DNA for the CDR3: TGTGCCAGCACCGGGACAGGGCGAGTTACTGAAGCTTTCTTT. Translated: CASTGTGRVTEAFF.

The rearrangement uses TRBV19 and TRBJ2-1; 10 nucleotides agree with TRBD2. V shed 5 bases and J 5 bases; nucleotides not matched to a gene: 6. The CDR3 is 15 residues long. Looked up from germline, CDR1 is LNHDA and CDR2 is SQIVND (reference sequence). The CDR3 loop reads CASSWSSGSHNEQFF. Here the CDR3 DNA reads TGTGCCAGTAGTTGGTCTAGCGGGAGTCACAATGAGCAGTTCTTC. Together with reference TRBV19 and TRBJ2-1, the CDR3 gives the full variable domain: DGGITQSPKYLFRKEGQNVTLSCEQNLNHDAMYWYRQDPGQGLRLIYYSQIVNDFQKGDIAEGYSVSREKKESFPLTVTSAQKNPTAFYLCASSWSSGSHNEQFFGPGTRLTVL.

The gene calls are TRBV6-1 and TRBJ2-2; D not resolved. Germline V gives CDR1 MNHNS, CDR2 SASEGT. The CDR3 loop spans 13 amino acids. Trimming left V 6 bases short and J 4 bases short, with 9 bases between. The CDR3 DNA follows: TGTGCCAGCAGCCGTGGGTCCACCGGGGAGCTGTTTTTT. Amino acid sequence: CASSRGSTGELFF.

V gene TRBV7-3 combines with J gene TRBJ2-7; 8 bases map to TRBD2. The junction had 4 bases not matched to a gene; V was cut back by 5 bases and J by 4 bases. Germline V gene sequence: CDR1 SGHTA, CDR2 FQGTGA. The CDR3 loop spans 13 amino acids. CDR3 region: CASSLSGGYEQYF. The CDR3 DNA sequence: TGTGCCAGCAGCCTTTCGGGGGGGTACGAGCAGTACTTC.

The genes are TRBV11-1 and TRBJ2-7; TRBD2 is a possible D gene (5 bases). Germline CDR1 and CDR2: SGHAT and FQDESV (reference sequence). This CDR3 is 13 amino acids long. V shed 5 bases and J shed 5 bases, with 13 bases lying between them. The CDR3 here is CASSPPGINEQYF. CDR3 sequence (DNA): TGTGCCAGCAGCCCGCCGGGAATTAACGAGCAGTACTTC.

This chain uses TRBV29-1 with TRBJ1-4; TRBD1 might be the D (5 bases). The CDR3 consists of 14 residues. Germline assignment: CDR1 SQVTM and CDR2 ANQGSEA. Deletions cut 0 bases from V and 8 bases from J, with 13 bases between. The CDR3: CSVEDRQGAEKLFF. The DNA for the CDR3 is TGCAGCGTTGAAGATCGACAAGGGGCCGAAAAACTGTTTTTT.

The chain is built from TRBV19 and TRBJ1-3; 11 bases match TRBD1. This CDR3 comprises 16 residues. Germline V gene lookup returns CDR1 LNHDA and CDR2 SQIVND (reference sequence). The V segment lost 7 bases and the J segment 4 bases; nucleotides outside the gene matches: 9. CDR3 sequence reads: CASTNGQGARGNTIYF. The CDR3 DNA is TGTGCCAGTACCAATGGACAGGGGGCGCGGGGAAACACCATATATTTT.

This chain uses TRBV28 with TRBJ2-1; D is possibly TRBD1 (5 bases). V lost 6 bases to trimming and J lost 0 bases, with 18 bases between them. Per the germline V gene, CDR1 is MDHEN and CDR2 is SYDVKM. CDR3 size: 17 residues. CDR3 DNA sequence: TGTGCCAGCAGAAACCCCCAGGGTCACAGCTCCTACAATGAGCAGTTCTTC. Translated: CASRNPQGHSSYNEQFF. The full variable domain, its missing parts supplied by reference TRBV28 and TRBJ2-1, is DVKVTQSSRYLVKRTGEKVFLECVQDMDHENMFWYRQDPGLGLRLIYFSYDVKMKEKGDIPEGYSVSREKKERFSLILESASTNQTSMYLCASRNPQGHSSYNEQFFGPGTRLTVL.